The 30 T cell receptor beta chains below were found in one sample sequenced in a study of CD8+ T cells in alopecia areata. cDNA reverse transcribed from extracted RNA served as the sequencing template. Using immunoSEQ multiplex PCR, the repertoire was profiled, and TCRdb retains in-frame clones only, with some absent. The data show about 190,000 clones, with roughly three fifths seen just once and about 1.3% held by the top ten. Noted treatment: oral pan-JAK inhibitor, 5-10 mg twice daily. Specimen: CD4+ T cells sorted from blood, collected at week 49, from a patient treated with tofacitinib. These receptors were taken from a human donor with alopecia areata.

This clone was counted between two and nine times. V and J are TRBV29-1 and TRBJ2-5, with 9 bases that match TRBD1. CDR1 and CDR2 from the germline V gene are SQVTM and ANQGSEA. CDR3 length: 13 amino acids. With V trimmed by 6 bases and J by 4 bases, 6 bases remained unmatched. CDR3 sequence (DNA): TGCAGCGTGCGGACAGGGGTGGGAGAGACCCAGTACTTC. Amino acid sequence: CSVRTGVGETQYF.

J is TRBJ2-1 and V is TRBV5-1, with 12 bases fitting TRBD2. The CDR3 has 17 amino acids. Germline V gene sequence: CDR1 SGHRS, CDR2 YFSETQ. V dropped 3 bases and J dropped 4; count of bases not matched to a gene: 8. DNA for the CDR3: TGCGCCAGCAGCTCCCGACTAGCGGGGGTACAGTACAATGAGCAGTTCTTC. Translating it yields CASSSRLAGVQYNEQFF.

This clone has a handful of counts. This rearrangement joins TRBV13 to TRBJ2-3; D not certain. The CDR3 is made up of 14 amino acids. Germline-derived CDR1 and CDR2 are PRHDT and FYEKMQ (reference sequence). V gave up 2 bases and J gave up 1 base, with 7 bases separating them. This chain's CDR3 is CASSLRPRTDTQYF. Written as DNA, the CDR3 is TGTGCCAGCAGCTTAAGGCCCCGCACAGATACGCAGTATTTT.

This rearrangement joins TRBV6-4 to TRBJ2-3; 9 positions agree with TRBD1. Germline V CDR1 and CDR2: MRHNA, SNTAGT. V shed 4 bases, J shed 2 bases, and the junction held 4 bases outside the gene matches. The CDR3 runs 15 residues. In DNA, the CDR3 is TGTGCCAGCAGTGCCGGGACAGGGTACACAGATACGCAGTATTTT. As protein: CASSAGTGYTDTQYF.

This clone was picked up a small number of times. The rearrangement links TRBV14 to TRBJ1-6, with D unresolved. V lost 2 bases and J 7 bases, leaving 12 bases between the germline ends. The germline V gene has CDR1 SGHDN and CDR2 FVKESK. This CDR3 is 15 amino acids long. The DNA of the CDR3 is TGTGCCAGCAGCCAATTTCTCGGTTTAAATTCACCCCTCCACTTT. Its translation is CASSQFLGLNSPLHF.

V gene TRBV11-1 combines with J gene TRBJ2-5; D is undetermined. Germline loops: CDR1 SGHAT, CDR2 FQDESV (reference sequence). The CDR3 consists of 12 residues. V lost 0 bases and J lost 4, with 3 bases in between. Here the CDR3 reads CASSLAVETQYF. The CDR3 DNA reads TGTGCCAGCAGCTTAGCGGTAGAGACCCAGTACTTC.

The sample holds one count of this clone. This chain links TRBV30 with TRBJ2-5, with D perhaps matching TRBD1 or TRBD2 (5 bases each). This CDR3 has 13 residues. The ends were cut back, 4 bases at V and 7 bases at J, with 16 bases in the middle. CDR1 and CDR2 (germline): GTSNPN, SVGIG (reference sequence). The chain's CDR3 is CAWNQGPPGTQYF. Written as DNA, the CDR3 is TGTGCCTGGAACCAGGGACCACCCGGGACCCAGTACTTC.

This clone occurred a few times. The rearrangement uses TRBV30 and TRBJ1-4; D ambiguous. The CDR3 sequence is 13 residues long. Germline assignment: CDR1 GTSNPN and CDR2 SVGIG (reference sequence). The V gene lost 0 bases and the J gene lost 8 bases, with 10 bases spanning the gap. In nucleotides, the CDR3 is TGTGCCTGGAGTGTCCCCGGACGAGAAAAACTGTTTTTT. It specifies CAWSVPGREKLFF.

The chain joins TRBV7-2 to TRBJ2-3; 7 bases are shared with TRBD2. This CDR3 is built from 16 residues. Germline V gene lookup returns CDR1 SGHTA and CDR2 FQGNSA. V trimming: 6 bases; J trimming: 2 bases; junction bases outside the gene matches: 11. CDR3 bases: TGTGCCAGCAGTCCCCTCGCGGGGGACCTCACAGATACGCAGTATTTT. It encodes CASSPLAGDLTDTQYF.

This chain uses TRBV2 with TRBJ1-1, with D unclear. Germline values: CDR1 SNHLY, CDR2 FYNNEI. Trimming pared 6 bases from V and 0 bases from J, leaving 8 bases between. This CDR3 region has 13 residues. The CDR3 DNA sequence: TGTGCCAGCAGGTATGAGGTGAACACTGAAGCTTTCTTT. Protein sequence: CASRYEVNTEAFF.

V and J are TRBV5-1 and TRBJ2-1, with TRBD2 matching 10 bases. The trim removed 1 base at V and 5 bases at J, leaving 21 bases unmatched. The CDR3 runs to 21 residues. Germline loops: CDR1 SGHRS, CDR2 YFSETQ. CDR3 loop: CASSLRLSSGGATGKNNEQFF. In nucleotides, the CDR3 is TGCGCCAGCAGCTTGCGGTTGTCTAGCGGGGGCGCGACAGGGAAGAACAATGAGCAGTTCTTC.

This chain connects TRBV12-5 to TRBJ2-1; 9 bases map to TRBD2. Germline V lookup: CDR1 LGHNT, CDR2 FRNRAP. The V segment lost 5 bases and the J segment 8 bases; nucleotides outside the gene matches: 10. The CDR3 extends over 15 amino acids. The CDR3 DNA follows: TGTGCTAGTGGTATAGGGACTAGCACCATCGATGAGCAGTTCTTC. Its protein is CASGIGTSTIDEQFF.

J is TRBJ2-7 and V is TRBV2; 9 bases map to TRBD1. The CDR3 has 11 residues. Unmatched junction bases numbered 5, after V lost 11 bases and J lost 6 bases. Germline assignment: CDR1 SNHLY and CDR2 FYNNEI. CDR3 sequence: CAGGQGSEQYF. The CDR3 DNA reads TGTGCCGGGGGACAGGGCTCCGAGCAGTACTTC.

In this sample, this clone turned up a few times. V is TRBV29-1 and J is TRBJ2-7; perhaps TRBD2 as D (7 bases). CDR3 length: 14 amino acids. Deletions cut 7 bases from V and 1 base from J, with 17 bases between. Germline CDR1 and CDR2: SQVTM and ANQGSEA. The DNA of the CDR3 is TGCAGCGGGTACGGGGGGCCCCCTTCCTACGAGCAGTACTTC. It codes for CSGYGGPPSYEQYF.

The chain carries TRBV7-3 and TRBJ2-5; D is unclear. Germline CDR1 reads SGHTA; CDR2 reads FQGTGA. This CDR3 contains 14 residues. V was clipped by 0 bases and J by 3 bases, with 8 bases between them. The DNA of the CDR3 is TGTGCCAGCAGCTTAACATCCTGGGAAGAGACCCAGTACTTC. This translates into CASSLTSWEETQYF.

This clone was observed at least ten times. The rearrangement joins TRBV29-1 to TRBJ1-3, with no clear D. V was cut by 8 bases and J by 0 bases, with 11 bases left in between. This CDR3 contains 13 residues. CDR1 is SQVTM and CDR2 is ANQGSEA in the germline V gene. CDR3 protein: CSFTDLSGNTIYF. CDR3 bases: TGCAGCTTCACGGACCTCTCTGGAAACACCATATATTTT.

The chain employs TRBV6-6 and TRBJ1-1; D ambiguous. CDR1 is MNHNY, CDR2 SVGAGI, per germline (reference sequence). The CDR3 loop spans 15 amino acids. Trimming removed 7 bases at V and 0 bases at J, with 15 bases between. The CDR3 DNA sequence: TGTGCCAGCACCCATTCCGGGAGTTTGAACACTGAAGCTTTCTTT. Translated: CASTHSGSLNTEAFF.

The chain uses TRBV30 and TRBJ2-7; 10 bases align to TRBD2. The junction had 10 bases not matched to a gene; V was cut back by 1 base and J by 1 base. The CDR3 has 17 amino acids. Germline V gene sequence: CDR1 GTSNPN, CDR2 SVGIG (reference sequence). The CDR3 loop is CAWSEQELAGPSYEQYF. CDR3 DNA: TGTGCCTGGAGTGAACAAGAACTAGCGGGGCCTTCCTACGAGCAGTACTTC.

CDR3 sequence (DNA): TGTGCCAGCAGCTCCCCTAGTCAGCCCCAGCATTTT. Its translation: CASSSPSQPQHF. The chain couples TRBV2 to TRBJ1-5; D is unclear. Trimming took off 6 bases at V and 6 bases at J, with 9 bases between the two ends. The CDR3 extends over 12 amino acids. Germline V gene lookup returns CDR1 SNHLY and CDR2 FYNNEI.

This clone showed up just a few times. This CDR3 reads CASSLVGASTDTQYF. The CDR3, as DNA: TGTGCCAGCAGCTTAGTCGGGGCTAGCACAGATACGCAGTATTTT. This chain links TRBV7-9 with TRBJ2-3, with D perhaps being TRBD1 or TRBD2 (5 bases each). The V gene lost 1 base and the J gene lost 0 bases, with 8 bases spanning the gap. From germline, CDR1 is SEHNR and CDR2 FQNEAQ (reference sequence). The CDR3 has 15 residues.

The chain joins TRBV20-1 to TRBJ2-3; TRBD2 agrees at 7 bases. V lost 3 bases and J lost 7; bases outside the gene matches: 1. The CDR3 sequence is 11 residues long. The germline V gene has CDR1 DFQATT and CDR2 SNEGSKA (reference sequence). The CDR3 sequence is CSARGGYTQYF. CDR3 in DNA: TGCAGTGCTAGGGGAGGGTATACGCAGTATTTT.

V is TRBV20-1 and J is TRBJ2-1, with D possibly being TRBD1 (5 bases). There are 10 residues in the CDR3. Germline V CDR1 and CDR2: DFQATT, SNEGSKA (reference sequence). Between the trimmed V and J ends, which lost 4 bases and 7 bases, there was a span of 5 bases. This CDR3 is CSAKGNEQFF. CDR3 in DNA: TGCAGTGCTAAGGGGAATGAGCAGTTCTTC.

This clone has a single count. The gene calls are TRBV29-1 and TRBJ2-3; TRBD2 matches 8 bases. V trimming: 5 bases; J trimming: 7 bases; junction bases outside the gene matches: 5. This CDR3 has 12 residues. Germline CDR1 SQVTM, CDR2 ANQGSEA. The CDR3 sequence is CSVRGGRYTQYF. CDR3 bases: TGCAGCGTTCGGGGGGGCCGGTATACGCAGTATTTT.

This sequence joins TRBV4-3 and TRBJ2-5, with 9 nucleotides matching TRBD2. V was clipped by 5 bases and J by 0 bases; unmatched bases: 7. The CDR3 is made up of 16 amino acids. Germline values: CDR1 LGHNA, CDR2 YSLEER. CDR3 DNA sequence: TGCGCCAGCAGCACTGGCGAGCGGGGGGACCAAGAGACCCAGTACTTC. Protein product: CASSTGERGDQETQYF.

V gene TRBV19 combines with J gene TRBJ1-6, with 10 bases aligning to TRBD1. CDR3 size: 14 residues. Germline V gene data show CDR1 as LNHDA and CDR2 as SQIVND (reference sequence). With V trimmed by 6 bases and J by 7 bases, 3 bases remained unmatched. The CDR3 spells CASRPGQGNSPLHF. CDR3 coding DNA: TGTGCCAGTAGACCGGGACAGGGGAATTCACCCCTCCACTTT.

This clone was recorded a few times. The chain links TRBV29-1 to TRBJ1-2; 8 bases are shared with TRBD1. The germline V gene encodes CDR1 SQVTM and CDR2 ANQGSEA. The V and J ends lost 7 bases and 4 bases, in that order; junction bases with no gene match: 5. The CDR3 is made up of 12 amino acids. CDR3 loop: CSASGGSYGYTF. The CDR3 DNA is TGCAGCGCCTCAGGGGGCAGCTATGGCTACACCTTC.

The chain recombines TRBV30 with TRBJ2-7; D is uncertain. The CDR3 has 14 amino acids. The V end lost 2 bases, the J end lost 6 bases, and 17 bases lay between the germline ends. CDR1 is GTSNPN and CDR2 is SVGIG in the germline V gene (reference sequence). CDR3 sequence reads: CAWSLPPNLGEQYF. CDR3 nucleotides: TGTGCCTGGAGTCTTCCCCCCAACCTCGGCGAGCAGTACTTC.

This chain joins TRBV2 and TRBJ1-2; 7 bases agree with TRBD1. Germline V lookup: CDR1 SNHLY, CDR2 FYNNEI. CDR3 length equals 14 residues. After removal of 4 bases from V and 3 bases from J, the junction contained 5 bases not matched to a gene. The CDR3 spells CASSVTGTDYGYTF. The CDR3 coding sequence is TGTGCCAGCAGTGTAACCGGGACAGACTATGGCTACACCTTC.

The chain carries TRBV5-6 and TRBJ1-2; D perhaps matches TRBD1 (5 bases). The CDR3 length is 14 residues. The V gene's germline CDR1 is SGHDT and CDR2 YYEEEE. Trimming removed 2 bases at V and 6 bases at J, with 14 bases between. The CDR3 DNA is TGTGCCAGCAGCTTCGGGGCCGACGAGGATGGCTACACCTTC. This codes for CASSFGADEDGYTF.

This chain joins TRBV30 and TRBJ2-7; no clear D. Germline CDR1 and CDR2: GTSNPN and SVGIG (reference sequence). Trimming pared 8 bases from V and 0 bases from J, leaving 17 bases between. This CDR3 spans 14 amino acids. In DNA form, the CDR3 reads TGTGCCGGGCTCGACCGACCGTTCTCCTACGAGCAGTACTTC. It yields the protein CAGLDRPFSYEQYF.